The sample holds one count of the clone carrying this TCR beta chain. Antigen specificity is unknown. Prepared libraries of TCR beta cDNA carried unique molecular identifiers. TCRdb fed the PCR reads into MiXCR, producing one record per CDR3 protein. The repertoire has hundreds of thousands of distinct CDR3 sequences, 35% to 45% of them found once; the top ten carry under 5.5%. Germline V gene sequence: CDR1 SGHRS, CDR2 YFSETQ. The CDR3 totals 13 residues. The V segment lost 5 bases and the J segment 8 bases; nucleotides outside the gene matches: 7. The data derive from a study of post-analysis software for immune sequencing data. Across the study: The disease courses covered relapsing-remitting, secondary progressive and progressive-relapsing multiple sclerosis. Notes on the study in general: About five TRBV segments, including TRBV5-6, TRBV5-1 and TRBV20-1, were more frequent in patients than controls.

The gene calls are TRBV5-1 and TRBJ1-2, with TRBD1 matching 9 bases. The source is a girl aged 10 to 17 with multiple sclerosis. Sequencing was carried out using blood. The CDR3, as DNA: TGCGCCAGCAGTGACGGGACAGGGAACGGCTACACCTTC. Translated: CASSDGTGNGYTF.